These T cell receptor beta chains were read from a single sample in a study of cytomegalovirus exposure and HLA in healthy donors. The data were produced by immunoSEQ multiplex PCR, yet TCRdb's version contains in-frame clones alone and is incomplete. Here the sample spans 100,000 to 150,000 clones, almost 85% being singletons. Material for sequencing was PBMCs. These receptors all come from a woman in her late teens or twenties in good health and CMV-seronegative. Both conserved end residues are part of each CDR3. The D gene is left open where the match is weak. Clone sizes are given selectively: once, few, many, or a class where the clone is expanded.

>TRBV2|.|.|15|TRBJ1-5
TGTGCCAGCAGTGAAGGGGGCGCGAGCAATCAGCCCCAGCATTTT
CASSEGGASNQPQHF
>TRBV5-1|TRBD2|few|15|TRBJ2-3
TGCGCCAGCAGCTCGGGACTAGTTTATACAGATACGCAGTATTTT
CASSSGLVYTDTQYF
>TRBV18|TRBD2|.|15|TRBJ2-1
TGTGCCAGCTCATCGGGAGGGCCCTCTCGTAATGAGCAGTTCTTC
CASSSGGPSRNEQFF
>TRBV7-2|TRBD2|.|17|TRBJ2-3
TGTGCCAGCAGCTTAGAAGGCGGGAGGGCCCAAGCAGATACGCAGTATTTT
CASSLEGGRAQADTQYF
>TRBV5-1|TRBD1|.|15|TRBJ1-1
TGCGCCAGCAGCCTTCAGGGGGCTACTGGCACTGAAGCTTTCTTT
CASSLQGATGTEAFF
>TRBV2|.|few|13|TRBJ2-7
TGTGCCAGCAATCGGGACACCCTCTACGAGCAGTACTTC
CASNRDTLYEQYF
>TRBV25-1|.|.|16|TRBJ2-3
TGTGCCAGCAGTGACCTTGTGCGAGAGGGCCCGGATACGCAGTATTTT
CASSDLVREGPDTQYF
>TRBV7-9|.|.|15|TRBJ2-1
TGTGCCAGCAGCTTAGGCGACAGTCCTTTGGATGAGCAGTTCTTC
CASSLGDSPLDEQFF
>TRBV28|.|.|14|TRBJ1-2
TGTGCCAGCCTTCGGACAGCCATTAACTATGGCTACACCTTC
CASLRTAINYGYTF
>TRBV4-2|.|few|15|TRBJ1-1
TGTGCCAGCAGCCAAGGAGAGGATTCGGGCACTGAAGCTTTCTTT
CASSQGEDSGTEAFF
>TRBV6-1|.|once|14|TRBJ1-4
TGTGCCAGCAGTTCGGACAAGGTTGTGGAAAAACTGTTTTTT
CASSSDKVVEKLFF
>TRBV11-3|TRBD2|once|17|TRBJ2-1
TGTGCCAGCAGCTTAAATTTGGCGGGGGGGCCACGAAATGAGCAGTTCTTC
CASSLNLAGGPRNEQFF
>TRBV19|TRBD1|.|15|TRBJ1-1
TGTGCCAGTAGTATTGGGACAGAGATGAACACTGAAGCTTTCTTT
CASSIGTEMNTEAFF
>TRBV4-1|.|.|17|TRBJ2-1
TGCGCCAGCAGCCAAGATCCCCCAGCGTCGGCCTACAATGAGCAGTTCTTC
CASSQDPPASAYNEQFF
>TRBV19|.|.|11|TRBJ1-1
TGTGCCAGTAGGGCCAACACTGAAGCTTTCTTT
CASRANTEAFF
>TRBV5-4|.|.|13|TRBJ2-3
TGTGCCAGCAGCTCGGGAGGCACAGATACGCAGTATTTT
CASSSGGTDTQYF
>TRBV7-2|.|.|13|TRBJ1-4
TGTGCCAGCAGCTTAACGGGTTCAGGGGAACTGTTTTTT
CASSLTGSGELFF
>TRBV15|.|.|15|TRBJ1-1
TGTGCCACCAGCGGGGCTAGGCGGGAGAACACTGAAGCTTTCTTT
CATSGARRENTEAFF
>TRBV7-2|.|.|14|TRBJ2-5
TGTGCCAGCAGCCTTACAGGGAATCGAGAGACCCAGTACTTC
CASSLTGNRETQYF
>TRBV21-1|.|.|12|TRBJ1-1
TGTGTTCCTCCGGGGGGGAGCACTGAAGCTTTCTTT
CVPPGGSTEAFF
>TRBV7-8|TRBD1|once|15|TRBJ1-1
TGTGCCAGCAGCTTACATGAAGGACAGGGAAATGAAGCTTTCTTT
CASSLHEGQGNEAFF
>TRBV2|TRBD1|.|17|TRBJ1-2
TGTGCCAGCAGTCGGGCCGGACAGGGGGCTATAAGCTATGGCTACACCTTC
CASSRAGQGAISYGYTF
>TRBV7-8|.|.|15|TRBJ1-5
TGTGCCAGCCTTAAGGGCCGGGCTTCGGAGGGGCCCCAGCATTTT
CASLKGRASEGPQHF
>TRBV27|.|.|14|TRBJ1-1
TGTGCCAGCAGCGGTATTGGGAGACCAACTGAAGCTTTCTTT
CASSGIGRPTEAFF
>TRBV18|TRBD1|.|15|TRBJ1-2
TGTGCCAGCTCACGCACCTCGGACAGGAGAGATGGCTACACCTTC
CASSRTSDRRDGYTF
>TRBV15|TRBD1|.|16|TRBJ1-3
TGTGCCACCAGCAGAGATCTGGGACAGGGCGAGGGCACCATATATTTT
CATSRDLGQGEGTIYF
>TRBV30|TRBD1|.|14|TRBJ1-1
TGTGCCTGGAGTAGAGACAGGGCGAGGACTGAAGCTTTCTTT
CAWSRDRARTEAFF
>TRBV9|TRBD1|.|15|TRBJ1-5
TGTGCCAGCAGCGTAGCAGGGGGATATCAACAGCCCCAGCATTTT
CASSVAGGYQQPQHF
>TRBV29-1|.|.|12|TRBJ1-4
TGCAGCGTTGCCAGGGATAGTGAAAAACTGTTTTTT
CSVARDSEKLFF
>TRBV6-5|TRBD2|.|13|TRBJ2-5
TGTGCCAGCAAGACCCCGGGAGGAGAGACCCAGTACTTC
CASKTPGGETQYF
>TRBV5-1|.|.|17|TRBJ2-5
TGCGCCAGCAGCTTGGATGGTCACGGGCGGGGGCCGGAGACCCAGTACTTC
CASSLDGHGRGPETQYF
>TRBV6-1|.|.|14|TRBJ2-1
TGTGCCAGCCTATCCAGGGCTCGCCTCAGGGAGCAGTTCTTC
CASLSRARLREQFF
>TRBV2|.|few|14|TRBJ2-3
TGTGCCAGCAGTGAACAGGGAGGTACAGATACGCAGTATTTT
CASSEQGGTDTQYF
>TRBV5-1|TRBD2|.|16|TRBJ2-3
TGCGCCAGCAGCTCTATGACTAGCGGGAGAGGTGATACGCAGTATTTT
CASSSMTSGRGDTQYF
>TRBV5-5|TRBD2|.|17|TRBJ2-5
TGTGCCAGCAGCTCTGGGGCTGCTAGCGGAACTGAAATGACCCAGTACTTC
CASSSGAASGTEMTQYF
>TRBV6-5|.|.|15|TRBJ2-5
TGTGCCAGCAGTTCCCTTTCAGGGATCCAAGAGACCCAGTACTTC
CASSSLSGIQETQYF
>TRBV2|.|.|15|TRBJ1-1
TGTGCCAGCAGTGAATACCCCGTGGTGAGCACTGAAGCTTTCTTT
CASSEYPVVSTEAFF
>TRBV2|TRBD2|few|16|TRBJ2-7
TGTGCCAGCAGTGGGGGGGGACCTCGGGAATCCTACGAGCAGTACTTC
CASSGGGPRESYEQYF
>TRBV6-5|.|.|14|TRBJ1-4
TGTGCCAGCAGGGGGTGGGGCGGCGATGAAAAACTGTTTTTT
CASRGWGGDEKLFF
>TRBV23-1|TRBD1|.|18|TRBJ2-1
TGCGCCAGCAGTCAATCGCAGGTCCGGACAGGGGATCTCAATGAGCAGTTCTTC
CASSQSQVRTGDLNEQFF
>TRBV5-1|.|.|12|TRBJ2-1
TGCGCCAGCAGCTTGGCGGGAGATGAGCAGTTCTTC
CASSLAGDEQFF